This is a list of T cell receptor beta chains from one sample in a study of blood T cell repertoires in COVID-19. TCRdb's copy holds only in-frame clones and misses some; the assay was immunoSEQ multiplex PCR. This table holds approximately 220,000 clones, roughly 84% found once. Material for sequencing was PBMCs or T cells enriched from blood (not recorded which). The receptor set was obtained from a woman between 40 and 55 years old who had recovered from COVID-19. Both conserved end residues are part of each CDR3. Fields, in order: V gene, J gene, D gene, CDR3 protein, CDR3 DNA. A D gene is named only where the DNA matches it firmly.

>TRBV11-2|TRBJ1-3|.
CASRFSGIGSGNTIYF
TGTGCCAGCCGCTTCTCAGGTATCGGCTCTGGAAACACCATATATTTT
>TRBV5-1|TRBJ2-5|TRBD1
CASSLPGTGGAETQYF
TGCGCCAGCAGCTTACCAGGGACAGGGGGCGCGGAGACCCAGTACTTC
>TRBV10-3|TRBJ2-4|.
CAISEQGGDIQYF
TGTGCCATCAGTGAGCAGGGGGGAGACATTCAGTACTTC
>TRBV30|TRBJ2-2|.
CAWRSVGGTGELFF
TGTGCCTGGAGATCCGTTGGGGGGACCGGGGAGCTGTTTTTT
>TRBV7-3|TRBJ1-4|.
CATTPSELFF
TGTGCCACCACTCCCTCTGAACTGTTTTTT
>TRBV7-3|TRBJ2-3|TRBD2
CASSLGGSRDTQYF
TGTGCCAGCAGCTTAGGCGGGAGTAGGGATACGCAGTATTTT
>TRBV10-3|TRBJ1-5|.
CAISESGQSNQPQHF
TGTGCCATCAGTGAGTCAGGACAGAGCAATCAGCCCCAGCATTTT
>TRBV12-3/TRBV12-4|TRBJ1-2|.
CASSLARSGYTF
TGTGCCAGCAGTTTAGCGAGGAGTGGCTACACCTTC
>TRBV19|TRBJ2-7|.
CASTPDDRHSEQYF
TGTGCCAGTACCCCCGATGACCGCCACAGCGAGCAGTACTTC
>TRBV19|TRBJ2-7|.
CASSTQGGGPVYEQYF
TGTGCCAGTAGCACCCAAGGGGGGGGACCCGTCTACGAGCAGTACTTC
>TRBV5-6|TRBJ2-5|TRBD1
CASSLVTGGQETQYF
TGTGCCAGCAGCTTGGTAACAGGGGGACAAGAGACCCAGTACTTC
>TRBV6-5|TRBJ2-1|TRBD1
CASSRRDSRVQFF
TGTGCCAGCAGCCGCCGGGACAGTAGGGTGCAGTTCTTC
>TRBV18|TRBJ2-1|.
CASSPRVANEQFF
TGTGCCAGCTCACCTAGAGTTGCAAATGAGCAGTTCTTC
>TRBV6-2/TRBV6-3|TRBJ2-3|TRBD2
CASSYEREWTDTQYF
TGTGCCAGCAGTTACGAGCGGGAGTGGACAGATACGCAGTATTTT
>TRBV3-1/TRBV3-2|TRBJ1-4|.
CASSQATGVDEKLFF
TGTGCCAGCAGCCAAGCTACGGGGGTAGATGAAAAACTGTTTTTT